The clone carrying this TCR beta chain was counted only a few times. As yet, its antigen is unknown. The ends lost 4 bases at V and 3 bases at J; junction bases unmatched: 13. CDR3 length equals 16 residues. Germline lookup yields CDR1 SGHRS and CDR2 YFSETQ. These data are taken from a study of response to subunit inactivated influenza vaccine. TCRdb fed the RT-PCR reads into MiXCR, producing one record per CDR3 protein. The table records approximately 700,000 distinct CDR3 sequences, approximately 15% of them present only once. Whole-study results and caveats: It was the authors' suggestion that each seasonal influenza vaccination recruits few new T cells.

This TCR was recovered from a middle-aged man who received an inactivated influenza vaccine. This specimen consisted of PBMCs from blood, obtained less than 15 days before vaccination. The genes are TRBV5-1 and TRBJ2-7, with TRBD1 matching over 7 bases. The CDR3 DNA reads TGCGCCAGCAGCGCCTTACCCCGGACAGGAGGCTACGAGCAGTACTTC. The encoded protein is CASSALPRTGGYEQYF.